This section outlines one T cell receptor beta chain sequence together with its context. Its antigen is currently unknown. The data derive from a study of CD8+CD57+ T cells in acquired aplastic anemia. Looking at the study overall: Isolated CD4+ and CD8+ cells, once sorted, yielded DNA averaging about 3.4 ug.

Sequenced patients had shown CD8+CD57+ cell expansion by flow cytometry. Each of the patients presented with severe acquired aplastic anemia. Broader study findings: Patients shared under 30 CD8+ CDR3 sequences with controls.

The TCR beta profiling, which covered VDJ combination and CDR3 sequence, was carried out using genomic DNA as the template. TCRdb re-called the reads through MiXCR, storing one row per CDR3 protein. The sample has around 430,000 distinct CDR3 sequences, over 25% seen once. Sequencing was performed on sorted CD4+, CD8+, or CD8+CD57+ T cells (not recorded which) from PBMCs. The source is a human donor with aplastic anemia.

CDR3 DNA sequence: TGCAGCGTGGCAGGGGGTGACCCCTACGAGCAGTACTTC. This codes for CSVAGGDPYEQYF. V usage is TRBV29-1 and J usage is TRBJ2-7, with TRBD1 matching 7 bases. Germline values: CDR1 SQVTM, CDR2 ANQGSEA. V gave up 6 bases and J gave up 2 bases; unmatched junction bases: 7. The CDR3 sequence is 13 residues long.